This TCR beta chain was sequenced for a study of blood T cell repertoires in COVID-19 (dated by TCRdb to the early 2020s). The study in broad terms: Samples from collaborators originated in the United States, Italy and Spain and spanned both the acute and convalescent phases of COVID-19. The prospective study material was composed of cDNA or gDNA derived from T cells, B-cell-depleted T cells, or PBMCs. Subjects who had been exposed to COVID-19, were actively infected with it, or had recovered from it provided the deeply sampled blood TCRbeta repertoires that made up the dataset. A freely available public database, intended as a resource for researchers studying the immune response to SARS-CoV-2, is where the repertoires were released. Samples came from the ongoing ImmuneRACE study (first 160 participants) plus 1,254 subjects from 6 global collaborators. Nearly every sample came with metadata listing a de-identified subject ID, COVID-19 status, age in years and sex. Where available, HLA class I and class II types were taken from metadata supplied by the sample provider and were not determined by assay-based typing. Overall study results and their limits: The quantity of clinical and demographic metadata differed by source and by participant and was supplied without curation.

TCRbeta CDR3 regions were amplified from genomic DNA by means of the immunoSEQ Assay, a bias-controlled multiplex PCR. As for the authors' bioinformatics: The number of nucleated cells in each sample was estimated from the amplification of reference gene primers within the assay. To quantify the absolute abundance of each unique TCRbeta CDR3 rearrangement, sequence reads were collapsed and filtered. For each sample, productive Simpson clonality was calculated as the square root of Simpson's diversity index across productive rearrangements. TCRdb took over this immuneACCESS table, retaining in-frame rearrangements with V and J assigned. Such tables are incomplete; in checked studies, under half of the missing clones stem from an unresolved V gene, and the remainder is unexplained. Clone size and the V and J calls come from that table; the DNA yielded D and trimming. Across this sample there are about 210,000 clones, with 90% to 95% seen only once. 0.95% to 1.5% of the sample is held by the ten biggest clonotypes.

Details on this clone: Its antigen is not yet known. Within one base of it there is no much larger clone, and no base qualities were kept.

Collaborating institutions collected whole blood in K2EDTA tubes following their own protocols. Collaborator samples were shipped for TCRbeta analysis as frozen whole blood, isolated PBMCs, or DNA extracted from either sample type. Trimming at the junction amounts to 6 bases on V and 3 bases on J, and the germline ends lie 8 bases apart. The CDR3 has 12 amino acids, counting the end cysteine and phenylalanine. Only the CDR3 part of the read is kept: 36 bases, read in frame from the first base. The receptor was derived from a young man with acute or convalescent COVID-19. The specimen was peripheral blood. The sequence is built from TRBV12-3 or TRBV12-4 and TRBJ2-5; the D gene assignment is ambiguous. The DNA sequence is given as TGTGCCAGCAGCGCGGAAGAAGAGACCCAGTACTTC. Translated, it reads CASSAEEETQYF.